The 14 T cell receptor beta chains given below trace back to one sample, sequenced in a study of T cells in Graves' hyperthyroidism and ophthalmopathy. There were TCR beta CDR3 regions amplified from RNA transcripts. First-round RT-PCR of the TCR CDR3 relied on the HTBI primer set. TCRdb used MiXCR to reprocess the multiplex PCR reads, holding one entry per CDR3 protein. The profile shows about 460,000 distinct CDR3 sequences, about 20% of them singletons. Input material: blood. All receptors derive from a woman in her 70s with Graves' ophthalmopathy.

The rearrangement joins TRBV5-1 to TRBJ2-5; TRBD1 agrees at 9 bases. Germline loops: CDR1 SGHRS, CDR2 YFSETQ. The ends lost 3 bases at V and 2 bases at J; junction bases unmatched: 5. The CDR3 covers 15 residues. The CDR3, as DNA: TGCGCCAGCAGCTCGCCGACAGGGGGACAAGAGACCCAGTACTTC. Protein product: CASSSPTGGQETQYF.

This clonotype was observed at least ten times. The chain recombines TRBV11-2 with TRBJ2-7, with 8 nucleotides matching TRBD2. The germline V gene encodes CDR1 SGHAT and CDR2 FQNNGV. This CDR3 has 16 residues. With 2 bases clipped from V and 2 bases from J, the junction kept 8 bases outside the gene matches. CDR3 loop: CASSLRLAGATYEQYF. The DNA of the CDR3 is TGTGCCAGCAGCTTAAGGCTAGCGGGTGCGACCTACGAGCAGTACTTC.

The rearrangement links TRBV7-2 to TRBJ2-1, with 9 bases lining up with TRBD2. Germline trimming cut 2 bases from V and 9 bases from J; bases unmatched to any gene: 23. This CDR3 has 20 amino acids. Germline V gene sequence: CDR1 SGHTA, CDR2 FQGNSA. This CDR3 reads CASSLSSPRAGGPNTGEQFF. CDR3 in DNA: TGTGCCAGCAGCTTATCTAGTCCGCGGGCGGGAGGGCCAAATACGGGTGAGCAGTTCTTC.

This clonotype was counted a few times. The chain links TRBV15 to TRBJ1-3; the D is unclear. The CDR3 runs to 15 residues. V lost 4 bases and J lost 3, with 13 bases in between. CDR1 and CDR2 (germline): LNHNV, YYDKDF (reference sequence). DNA for the CDR3: TGTGCCACCAGCACGGACCTAGGCAGTGGAAACACCATATATTTT. Amino acids: CATSTDLGSGNTIYF.

This clonotype was picked up many times. CDR3 loop: CASSSSGKLGNEQFF. The CDR3 DNA reads TGTGCCAGCAGTTCTAGCGGGAAGCTCGGCAATGAGCAGTTCTTC. This sequence joins TRBV12-3 or TRBV12-4 and TRBJ2-1, with TRBD2 matching over 9 bases. The CDR3 contains 15 residues. Trimming at V came to 4 bases and at J to 6 bases, leaving 7 bases not matched to a gene.

As regards this clonotype: The junction does not match germline at one end; this may be a read error. The chain carries TRBV5-1 and TRBJ1-3, with D hard to call. The CDR3 is made up of 16 amino acids. The germline CDR1 and CDR2 sequences are SGHRS and YFSETQ. For the CDR3, the DNA is TGCGCCAGCAGCTTAATGACGGCCAACTCTGGAGACACCATATATTTT. It yields the protein CASSLMTANSGDTIYF.

The V gene is TRBV5-1, the J gene TRBJ2-5; D is ambiguous. This CDR3 comprises 16 residues. Trimming took off 4 bases at V and 3 bases at J, with 19 bases between the two ends. The V gene's germline CDR1 is SGHRS and CDR2 YFSETQ. The CDR3 DNA sequence: TGCGCCAGCAGCCGTCTATCCACTGTGTCTGAAGAGACCCAGTACTTC. It codes for CASSRLSTVSEETQYF.

The J gene is TRBJ1-2, the V gene TRBV6-1; a weak D match, TRBD1 (5 bases). V was pared by 5 bases and J by 2 bases, with 15 bases between. Germline values: CDR1 MNHNS, CDR2 SASEGT. The CDR3 consists of 15 residues. The CDR3 nucleotides are TGTGCCAGCAGTACCCTCGGCAGGGCGAACTATGGCTACACCTTC. Protein: CASSTLGRANYGYTF.

This clonotype was counted at least ten times. The rearrangement links TRBV2 to TRBJ2-5, with 7 bases lining up with TRBD1. CDR1 is SNHLY and CDR2 is FYNNEI in the germline V gene. V shed 6 bases, J shed 2 bases, and the junction held 12 bases outside the gene matches. This CDR3 is 16 amino acids long. CDR3 nucleotide sequence: TGTGCCAGCAGCCGCACCGGGACAGCAATTCAAGAGACCCAGTACTTC. Amino acids: CASSRTGTAIQETQYF. The full variable domain, completed using reference TRBV2 and TRBJ2-5, is EPEVTQTPSHQVTQMGQEVILRCVPISNHLYFYWYRQILGQKVEFLVSFYNNEISEKSEIFDDQFSVERPDGSNFTLKIRSTKLEDSAMYFCASSRTGTAIQETQYFGPGTRLLVL.

J is TRBJ2-3 and V is TRBV20-1, with D tentatively TRBD1 (5 bases). CDR1 and CDR2 (germline): DFQATT, SNEGSKA (reference sequence). V was clipped by 6 bases and J by 0 bases, with 16 bases between them. The CDR3 spans 15 residues. The CDR3, as DNA: TGCAGTGCAATAAACAGGATACCTAGCACAGATACGCAGTATTTT. This sequence encodes CSAINRIPSTDTQYF.

This clonotype was detected many times. The V call is TRBV30, the J call TRBJ1-5, with D uncertain. The V end was cut by 0 bases, the J end by 3 bases, with 9 bases between. From germline, CDR1 is GTSNPN and CDR2 SVGIG (reference sequence). The CDR3 runs to 14 residues. The CDR3 bases are TGTGCCTGGAGTGTTTCGTACTCCAATCAGCCCCAGCATTTT. Protein: CAWSVSYSNQPQHF.

The sample holds many counts of this clonotype. The chain couples TRBV12-3 or TRBV12-4 to TRBJ1-1; D ambiguous. Deletions cut 2 bases from V and 0 bases from J, with 13 bases between. The CDR3 extends over 16 amino acids. The DNA for the CDR3 is TGTGCCAGCAGTTTACCTCCCCCGGCGGTGAACACTGAAGCTTTCTTT. This codes for CASSLPPPAVNTEAFF.

This clonotype was seen at least ten times. The chain recombines TRBV12-3 or TRBV12-4 with TRBJ2-7, with a possible D match to TRBD1 (6 bases). V was clipped by 6 bases and J by 0 bases, with 12 bases between them. This CDR3 region has 14 residues. CDR3 in DNA: TGTGCCAGCAGCCCAGGGGTCGCCTCCTACGAGCAGTACTTC. It encodes CASSPGVASYEQYF.

This clonotype has a handful of counts. The rearrangement uses TRBV14 and TRBJ2-1; TRBD2 might be the D (5 bases). In germline, CDR1 is SGHDN, CDR2 FVKESK. Trimming pared 3 bases from V and 7 bases from J, leaving 22 bases between. The length of the CDR3 is 17 residues. The CDR3 coding sequence is TGTGCCAGCAGCCATCGAAGGAGCGGAAACCTCTGGAATGAGCAGTTCTTC. This gives the protein CASSHRRSGNLWNEQFF. The entire variable domain, with the rest obtained from reference TRBV14 and TRBJ2-1, is as follows: EAGVTQFPSHSVIEKGQTVTLRCDPISGHDNLYWYRRVMGKEIKFLLHFVKESKQDESGMPNNRFLAERTGGTYSTLKVQPAELEDSGVYFCASSHRRSGNLWNEQFFGPGTRLTVL.